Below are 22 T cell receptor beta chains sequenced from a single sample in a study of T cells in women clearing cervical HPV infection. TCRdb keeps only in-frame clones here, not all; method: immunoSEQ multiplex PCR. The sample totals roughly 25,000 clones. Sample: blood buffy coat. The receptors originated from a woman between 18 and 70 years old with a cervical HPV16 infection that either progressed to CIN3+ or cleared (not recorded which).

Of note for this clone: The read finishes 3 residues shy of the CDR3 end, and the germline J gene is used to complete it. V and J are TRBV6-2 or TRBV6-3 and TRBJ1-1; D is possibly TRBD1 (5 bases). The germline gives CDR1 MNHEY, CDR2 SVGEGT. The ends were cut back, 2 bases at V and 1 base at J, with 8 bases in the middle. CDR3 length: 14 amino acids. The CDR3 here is CASSYTGGNTEAFF. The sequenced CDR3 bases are TGTGCCAGCAGTTACACAGGCGGGAACACTGAA.

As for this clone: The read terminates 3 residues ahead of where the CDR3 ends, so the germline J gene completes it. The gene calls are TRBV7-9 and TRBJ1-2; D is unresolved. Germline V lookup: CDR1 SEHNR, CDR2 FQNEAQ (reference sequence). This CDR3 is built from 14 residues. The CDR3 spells CASGWGSSSYDYTF. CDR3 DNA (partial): TGTGCCAGCGGATGGGGTTCTAGCAGCTACGAC.

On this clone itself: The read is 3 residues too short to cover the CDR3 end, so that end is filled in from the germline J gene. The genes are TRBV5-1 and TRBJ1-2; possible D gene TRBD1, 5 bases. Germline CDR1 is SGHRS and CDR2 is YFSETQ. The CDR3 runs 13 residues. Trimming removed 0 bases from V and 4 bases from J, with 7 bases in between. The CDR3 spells CASSLEQAYGYTF. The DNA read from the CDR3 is TGCGCCAGCAGCTTGGAACAGGCCTATGGC.

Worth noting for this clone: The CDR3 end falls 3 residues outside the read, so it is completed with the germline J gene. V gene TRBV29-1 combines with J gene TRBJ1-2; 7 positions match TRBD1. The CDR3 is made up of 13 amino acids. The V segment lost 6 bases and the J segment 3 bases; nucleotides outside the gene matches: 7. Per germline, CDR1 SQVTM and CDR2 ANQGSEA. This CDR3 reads CSVARTGDYGYTF. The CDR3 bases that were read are TGCAGCGTCGCAAGGACAGGTGACTATGGC.

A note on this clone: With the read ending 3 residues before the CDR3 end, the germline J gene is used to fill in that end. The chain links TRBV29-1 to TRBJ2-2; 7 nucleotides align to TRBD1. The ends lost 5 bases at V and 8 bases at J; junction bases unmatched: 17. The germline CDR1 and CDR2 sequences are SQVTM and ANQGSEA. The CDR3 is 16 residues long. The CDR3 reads CSVSGLVDRAEGELFF. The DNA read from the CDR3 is TGCAGCGTTTCTGGCTTGGTAGACAGGGCGGAGGGGGAG.

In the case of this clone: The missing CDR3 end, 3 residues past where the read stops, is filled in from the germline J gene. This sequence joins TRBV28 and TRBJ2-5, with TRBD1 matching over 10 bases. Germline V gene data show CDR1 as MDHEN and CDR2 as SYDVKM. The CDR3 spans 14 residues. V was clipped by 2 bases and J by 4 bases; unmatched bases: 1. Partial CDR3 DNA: TGTGCCAGCAGTTTAGACAGGGGGCGAGAGACC. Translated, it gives CASSLDRGRET. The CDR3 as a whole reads CASSLDRGRETQYF.

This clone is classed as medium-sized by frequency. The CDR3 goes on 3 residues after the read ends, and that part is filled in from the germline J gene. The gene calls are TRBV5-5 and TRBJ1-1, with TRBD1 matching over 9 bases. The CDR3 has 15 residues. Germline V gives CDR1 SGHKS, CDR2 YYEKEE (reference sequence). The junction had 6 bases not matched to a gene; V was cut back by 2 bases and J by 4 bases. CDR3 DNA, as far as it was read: TGTGCCAGCAGCTTTCGGACAGGGGCGGGCACTGAA. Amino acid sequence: CASSFRTGAGTE. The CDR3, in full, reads CASSFRTGAGTEAFF. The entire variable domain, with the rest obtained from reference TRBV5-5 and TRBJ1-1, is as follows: DAGVTQSPTHLIKTRGQQVTLRCSPISGHKSVSWYQQVLGQGPQFIFQYYEKEERGRGNFPDRFSARQFPNYSSELNVNALLLGDSALYLCASSFRTGAGTEAFFGQGTRLTVV.

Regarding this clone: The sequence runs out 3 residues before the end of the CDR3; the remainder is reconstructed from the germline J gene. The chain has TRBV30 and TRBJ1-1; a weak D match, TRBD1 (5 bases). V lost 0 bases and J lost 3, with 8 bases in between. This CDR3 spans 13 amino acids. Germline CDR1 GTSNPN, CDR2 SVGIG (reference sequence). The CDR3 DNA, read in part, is TGTGCCTGGAGTGTACTGACAGACACTGAA. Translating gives CAWSVLTDTE. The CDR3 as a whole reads CAWSVLTDTEAFF.

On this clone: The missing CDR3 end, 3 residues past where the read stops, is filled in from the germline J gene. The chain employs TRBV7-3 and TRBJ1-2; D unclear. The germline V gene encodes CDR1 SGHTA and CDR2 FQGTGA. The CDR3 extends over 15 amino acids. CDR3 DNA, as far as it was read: TGTGCCAGCAGCCAGACTAGCGGGAGTTACAATGAC. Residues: CASSQTSGSYND. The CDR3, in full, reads CASSQTSGSYNDYTF.

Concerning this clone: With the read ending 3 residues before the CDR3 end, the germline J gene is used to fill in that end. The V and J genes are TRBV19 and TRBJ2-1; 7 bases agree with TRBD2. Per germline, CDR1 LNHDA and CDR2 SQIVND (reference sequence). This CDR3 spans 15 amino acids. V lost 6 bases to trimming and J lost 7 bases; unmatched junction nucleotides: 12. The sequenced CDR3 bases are TGTGCCAGTAGGCATGGACGGCGGGAGTGGAATGAG. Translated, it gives CASRHGRREWNE. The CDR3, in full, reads CASRHGRREWNEQFF. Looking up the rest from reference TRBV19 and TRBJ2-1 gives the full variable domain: DGGITQSPKYLFRKEGQNVTLSCEQNLNHDAMYWYRQDPGQGLRLIYYSQIVNDFQKGDIAEGYSVSREKKESFPLTVTSAQKNPTAFYLCASRHGRREWNEQFFGPGTRLTVL.

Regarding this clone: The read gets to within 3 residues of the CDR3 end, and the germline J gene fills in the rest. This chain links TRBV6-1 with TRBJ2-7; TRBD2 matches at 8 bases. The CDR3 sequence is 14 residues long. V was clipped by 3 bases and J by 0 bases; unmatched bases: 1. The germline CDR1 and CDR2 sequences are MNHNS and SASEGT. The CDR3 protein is CASSDTSGSYEQYF. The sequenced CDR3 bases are TGTGCCAGCAGTGACACTAGCGGCTCCTACGAG.

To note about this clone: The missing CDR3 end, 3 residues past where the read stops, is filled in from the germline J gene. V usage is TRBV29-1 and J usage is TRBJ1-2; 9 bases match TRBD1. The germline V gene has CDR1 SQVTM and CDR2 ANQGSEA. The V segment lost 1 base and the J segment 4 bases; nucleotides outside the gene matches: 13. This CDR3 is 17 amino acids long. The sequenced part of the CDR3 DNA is TGCAGCGTTGAAGGGGGGACAGGGAGAAAAGACCCCTATGGC. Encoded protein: CSVEGGTGRKDPYG. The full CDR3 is CSVEGGTGRKDPYGYTF. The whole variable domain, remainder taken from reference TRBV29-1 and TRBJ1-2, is SAVISQKPSRDICQRGTSLTIQCQVDSQVTMMFWYRQQPGQSLTLIATANQGSEATYESGFVIDKFPISRPNLTFSTLTVSNMSPEDSSIYLCSVEGGTGRKDPYGYTFGSGTRLTVV.

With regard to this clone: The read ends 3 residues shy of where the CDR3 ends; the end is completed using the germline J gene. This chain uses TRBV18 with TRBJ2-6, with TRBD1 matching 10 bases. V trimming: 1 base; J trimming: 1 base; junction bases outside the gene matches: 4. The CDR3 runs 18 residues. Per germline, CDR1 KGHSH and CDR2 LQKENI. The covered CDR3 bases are TGTGCCAGCTCACCACGGACAGGGGGGCAGTCTGGGGCCAACGTC. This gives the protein CASSPRTGGQSGANV. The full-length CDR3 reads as CASSPRTGGQSGANVLTF.

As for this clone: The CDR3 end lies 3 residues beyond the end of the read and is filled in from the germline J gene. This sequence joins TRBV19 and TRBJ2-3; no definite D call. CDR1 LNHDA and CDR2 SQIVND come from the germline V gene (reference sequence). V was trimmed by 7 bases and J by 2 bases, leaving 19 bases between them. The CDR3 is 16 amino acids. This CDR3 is CASKLPILLYTDTQYF. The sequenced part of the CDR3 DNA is TGTGCCAGTAAGTTGCCCATACTTCTGTACACAGATACG.

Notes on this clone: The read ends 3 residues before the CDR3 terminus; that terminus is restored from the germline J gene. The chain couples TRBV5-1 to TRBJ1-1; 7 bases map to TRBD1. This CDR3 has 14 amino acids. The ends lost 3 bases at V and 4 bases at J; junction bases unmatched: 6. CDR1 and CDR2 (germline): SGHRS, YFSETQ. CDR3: CASSSTGEGTEAFF. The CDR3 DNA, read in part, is TGCGCCAGCAGCTCCACAGGGGAAGGCACTGAA.

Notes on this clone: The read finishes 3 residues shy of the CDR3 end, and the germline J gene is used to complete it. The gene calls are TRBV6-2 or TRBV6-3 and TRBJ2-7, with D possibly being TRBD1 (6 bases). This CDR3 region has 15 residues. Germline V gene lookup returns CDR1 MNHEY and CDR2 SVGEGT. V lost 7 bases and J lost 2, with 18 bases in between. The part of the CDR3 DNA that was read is TGTGCCAGCAAACTGGGTGGACAGTCCCCCTACGAG. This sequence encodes CASKLGGQSPYE. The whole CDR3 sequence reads CASKLGGQSPYEQYF.

The CDR3 bases that were read are TGTGCCAGCAGCACCCGCGGGGGGTACTCCTACGAG. Its protein is CASSTRGGYSYE. The whole CDR3 reads CASSTRGGYSYEQYF. This chain joins TRBV7-6 and TRBJ2-7, with TRBD2 matching over 8 bases. The read comes to an end 3 residues before the CDR3 does, leaving the germline J gene to fill in the end. With V trimmed by 5 bases and J by 0 bases, 6 bases remained unmatched. This CDR3 has 15 residues. The germline V gene encodes CDR1 SGHVS and CDR2 FNYEAQ.

The CDR3 DNA, read in part, is TGCAGTGCTTTTAGACTAGCTTTGGGGGCGGATAGCTCCTACAATGAG. This encodes CSAFRLALGADSSYNE. The full CDR3 reads CSAFRLALGADSSYNEQFF. The rearrangement links TRBV20-1 to TRBJ2-1; possible D gene TRBD2, 7 bases. The read terminates 3 residues ahead of where the CDR3 ends, so the germline J gene completes it. The CDR3 loop spans 19 amino acids. V lost 5 bases to trimming and J lost 0 bases, with 26 bases between them. Looked up from germline, CDR1 is DFQATT and CDR2 is SNEGSKA (reference sequence).

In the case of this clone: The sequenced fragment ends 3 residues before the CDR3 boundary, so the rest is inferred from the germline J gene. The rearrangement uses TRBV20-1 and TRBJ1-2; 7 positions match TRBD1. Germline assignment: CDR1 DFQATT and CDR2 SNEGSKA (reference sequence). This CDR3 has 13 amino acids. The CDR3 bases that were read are TGCAGTATATACAGGGGTGATGGTGGGGGC. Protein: CSIYRGDGGG. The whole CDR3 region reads CSIYRGDGGGYTF.

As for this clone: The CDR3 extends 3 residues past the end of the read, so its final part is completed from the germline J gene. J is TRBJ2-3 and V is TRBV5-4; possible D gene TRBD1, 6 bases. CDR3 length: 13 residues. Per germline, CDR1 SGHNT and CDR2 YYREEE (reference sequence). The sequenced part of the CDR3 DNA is TGTGCCAGCAGCTATACAGGGCCTGGAACG. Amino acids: CASSYTGPGT. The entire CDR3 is CASSYTGPGTQYF. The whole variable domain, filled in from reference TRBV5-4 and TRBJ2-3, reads ETGVTQSPTHLIKTRGQQVTLRCSSQSGHNTVSWYQQALGQGPQFIFQYYREEENGRGNFPPRFSGLQFPNYSSELNVNALELDDSALYLCASSYTGPGTQYFGPGTRLTVL.

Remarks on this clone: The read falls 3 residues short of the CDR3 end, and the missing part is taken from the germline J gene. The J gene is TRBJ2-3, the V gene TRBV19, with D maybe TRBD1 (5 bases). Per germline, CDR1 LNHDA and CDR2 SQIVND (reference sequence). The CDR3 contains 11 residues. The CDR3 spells CASGTGLTQYF. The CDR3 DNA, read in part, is TGTGCCAGTGGTACAGGTTTAACG.

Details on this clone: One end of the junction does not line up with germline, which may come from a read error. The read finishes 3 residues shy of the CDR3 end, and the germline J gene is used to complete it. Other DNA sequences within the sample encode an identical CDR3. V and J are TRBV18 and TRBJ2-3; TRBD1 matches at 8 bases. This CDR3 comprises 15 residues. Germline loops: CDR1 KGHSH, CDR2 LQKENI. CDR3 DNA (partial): TGTGCCAGCTCCCCACCGCGGACAGGGTCAGATACG. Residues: CASSPPRTGSDT. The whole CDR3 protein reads CASSPPRTGSDTQYF.